The rows below give T cell receptor beta chains drawn from one sample of a study of OX40 agonist ivuxolimab in advanced cancers. TCRdb keeps only in-frame clones here, not all; method: immunoSEQ multiplex PCR. The sample records about 43,000 clones, approximately 88% being singletons. The sequencing here drew on CD4+ or CD8+ T cells sorted from blood, taken in a trial of the OX40 agonist ivuxolimab. These receptors were obtained from an adult with an advanced solid tumor such as melanoma, head and neck, liver or kidney cancer. Both conserved end residues are part of each CDR3. A D gene is named only where the DNA matches it firmly. Some rows mark clone size as missing; the rest say once, few, many or name a class of expanded clone.

v_gene,d_gene,j_gene,abundance,CDR3nt,CDR3aa
TRBV7-9,.,TRBJ2-7,.,TGTGCCAGCAGCGCCACGTCCTCGCACGAGCAGTACTTC,CASSATSSHEQYF
TRBV11-2,TRBD2,TRBJ2-7,.,TGTGCCAGCAGCCAGGGGCGGGGGGGTAGCTTCGGCGAGCAGTACTTC,CASSQGRGGSFGEQYF
TRBV7-8,TRBD2,TRBJ2-7,.,TGTGCCAGCAGTGAACGGCGGGGGGATGCGGGCGAGCAGTACTTC,CASSERRGDAGEQYF
TRBV9,.,TRBJ2-1,medium-sized,TGTGCCAGCAGCGTAGGTGGAGCACCCAATGAGCAGTTCTTC,CASSVGGAPNEQFF
TRBV5-6,TRBD1,TRBJ1-1,.,TGTGCCAGCAGCGTGAGGGGGACAGTACTAAGGAACACTGAAGCTTTCTTT,CASSVRGTVLRNTEAFF
TRBV5-4,.,TRBJ2-1,once,TGTGCCAGCAGTCAGACTAGTTACAATGAGCAGTTCTTC,CASSQTSYNEQFF
TRBV6-5,.,TRBJ2-1,.,TGTGCCAGCAGTTACTCGATCACCGGGAATGAGCAGTTCTTC,CASSYSITGNEQFF
TRBV14,TRBD1,TRBJ1-2,.,TGTGCCAGCAGCCAAGAGGGGACAGCATATGGCTACACCTTC,CASSQEGTAYGYTF
TRBV28,.,TRBJ1-5,.,TGTGCCAGCAGTTTCCCCCAGGGCCAGGGTATATATCAGCCCCAGCATTTT,CASSFPQGQGIYQPQHF
TRBV6-6,TRBD1,TRBJ1-5,.,TGTGCCAGCAGTTTGGATGACAGGGGTATCAATCAGCCCCAGCATTTT,CASSLDDRGINQPQHF
TRBV7-2,.,TRBJ2-1,few,TGTGCCAGCAGGATGACAGGGAGGGACAATGAGCAGTTCTTC,CASRMTGRDNEQFF